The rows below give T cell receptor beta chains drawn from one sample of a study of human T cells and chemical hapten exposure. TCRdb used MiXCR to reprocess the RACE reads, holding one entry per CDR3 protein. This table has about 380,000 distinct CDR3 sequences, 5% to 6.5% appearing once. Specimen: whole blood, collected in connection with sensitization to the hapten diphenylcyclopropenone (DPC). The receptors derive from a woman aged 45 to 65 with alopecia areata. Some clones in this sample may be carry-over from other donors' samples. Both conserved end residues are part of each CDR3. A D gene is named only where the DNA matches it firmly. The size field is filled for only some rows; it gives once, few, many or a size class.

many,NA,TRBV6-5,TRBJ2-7,TGTGCCAGCAGTGCCACAGGGTTGTCCTACGAGCAGTACTTC,CASSATGLSYEQYF
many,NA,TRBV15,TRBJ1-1,TGTGCCACCAGCAGAGATGGGGCGGCCACTGAAGCTTTCTTT,CATSRDGAATEAFF
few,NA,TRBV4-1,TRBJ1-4,TGCGCCAGCAGCCAAGAAGGGGCCAAACGTGAAAAACTGTTTTTT,CASSQEGAKREKLFF
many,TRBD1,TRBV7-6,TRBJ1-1,TGTGCCAGCAGCTTAGAGACAGGGGATGTTGAAGCTTTCTTT,CASSLETGDVEAFF
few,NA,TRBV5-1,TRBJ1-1,TGCGCCAGCAGCTGGAGGGGAGGTACCACTGAAGCTTTCTTT,CASSWRGGTTEAFF
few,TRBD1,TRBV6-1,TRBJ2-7,TGTGCCAGCAGTGACAGACAGGGGGACGAGCAGTACTTC,CASSDRQGDEQYF
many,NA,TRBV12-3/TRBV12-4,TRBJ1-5,TGTGCCAGCAGCCTCCAGGGCGTTAATCAGCCCCAGCATTTT,CASSLQGVNQPQHF
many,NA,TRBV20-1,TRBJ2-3,TGCAGTGCTAGAGTACAGGAGACGCATGTCACAGATACGCAGTATTTT,CSARVQETHVTDTQYF
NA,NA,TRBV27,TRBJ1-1,TGTGCCAGCAGTCCCCACGGGGGGCTGAACACTGAAGCTTTCTTT,CASSPHGGLNTEAFF
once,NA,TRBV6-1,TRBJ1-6,TGTGCCAGCAAGACAGCCGATAATTCACCCCTCCACTTT,CASKTADNSPLHF
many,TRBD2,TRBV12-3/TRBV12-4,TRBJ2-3,TGTGCCAGCAGTTACTCTAGCGGGGGGGCGGCAGATACGCAGTATTTT,CASSYSSGGAADTQYF
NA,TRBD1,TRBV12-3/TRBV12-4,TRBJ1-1,TGTGCCAGCAGACTTACAGGGGGCAACACTGAAGCTTTCTTT,CASRLTGGNTEAFF
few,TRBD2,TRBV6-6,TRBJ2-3,TGTGCCAGCATCCTGACTGTGACTAGCATTACAGATACGCAGTATTTT,CASILTVTSITDTQYF
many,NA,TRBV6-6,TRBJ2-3,TGTGCCAGCAGTTACCCGCCCGCCGATACGCAGTATTTT,CASSYPPADTQYF
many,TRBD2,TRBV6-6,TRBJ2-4,TGTGCCAGCAGTCGCGGGGGCATTCAGTACTTC,CASSRGGIQYF
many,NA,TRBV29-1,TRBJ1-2,TGCAGCGTTGCCGAGGTACAAAACTATGGCTACACCTTC,CSVAEVQNYGYTF
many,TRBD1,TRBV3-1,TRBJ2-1,TGTGCCAGCAGCCAAATGACGGGACAGGGCGACAATGAGCAGTTCTTC,CASSQMTGQGDNEQFF
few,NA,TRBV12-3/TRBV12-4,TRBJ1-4,TGTGCCAGCAGTTTAGCGCCGGTTGTGGAAAAACTGTTTTTT,CASSLAPVVEKLFF
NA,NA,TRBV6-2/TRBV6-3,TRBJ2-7,TGTGCCAGCAGCCTACGCGTAGGCAGCTCCTACGAGCAGTACTTC,CASSLRVGSSYEQYF
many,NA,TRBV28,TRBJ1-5,TGTGCCAGCCTTCGAGCCTACAGGGTTCGAAGCAATCAGCCCCAGCATTTT,CASLRAYRVRSNQPQHF
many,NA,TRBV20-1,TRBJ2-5,TGCAGTGCTTTTCGACTAGGAGAGACCCAGTACTTC,CSAFRLGETQYF
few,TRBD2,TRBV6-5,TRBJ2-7,TGTGCCAGCAGTTACGGGGAGGGCTACGAGCAGTACTTC,CASSYGEGYEQYF
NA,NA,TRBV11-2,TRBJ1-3,TGTGCCAGCAGCCCCCTACAGAGCTCTGGAAACACCATATATTTT,CASSPLQSSGNTIYF
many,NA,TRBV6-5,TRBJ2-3,TGTGCCAGCAGTTACGGGGGGGGCACCGACACAGATACGCAGTATTTT,CASSYGGGTDTDTQYF
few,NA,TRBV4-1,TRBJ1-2,TGCGCCAGCAGCCCGTGGGGGGGCGCTGGGGCCGTGAACTATGGCTACACCTTC,CASSPWGGAGAVNYGYTF
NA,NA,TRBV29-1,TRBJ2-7,TGCAGCGCGGAAGACGGTAGCTCCTACGAGCAGTACTTC,CSAEDGSSYEQYF
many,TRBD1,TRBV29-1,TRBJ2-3,TGCAGCGTTGATGCGACAGGGCGGGCAGATACGCAGTATTTT,CSVDATGRADTQYF
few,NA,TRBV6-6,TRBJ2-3,TGTGCCAGCAGTACCCCGGCGGGGCAGTATTTT,CASSTPAGQYF
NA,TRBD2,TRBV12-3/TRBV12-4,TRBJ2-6,TGTGCCAGCACCCCCGGGGGGGCTGCTGGGGCCAACGTCCTGACTTTC,CASTPGGAAGANVLTF
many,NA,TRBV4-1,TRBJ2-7,TGCGCCAGCAGCCAAGGAGCGGGCCCCCACGAGCAGTACTTC,CASSQGAGPHEQYF
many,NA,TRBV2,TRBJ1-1,TGTGCCAGCCTCTTTTACGGCACTGAAGCTTTCTTT,CASLFYGTEAFF
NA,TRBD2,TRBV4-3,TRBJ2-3,TGCGCCAGCAGCCCACGGACTAGCGGGAGTTCAGATACGCAGTATTTT,CASSPRTSGSSDTQYF
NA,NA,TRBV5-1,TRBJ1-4,TGCGCCAGCCGTGTCGACAGGCCTAATGAAAAACTGTTTTTT,CASRVDRPNEKLFF
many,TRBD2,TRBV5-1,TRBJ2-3,TGCGCCAGCAGCTCCGGACTAGCACGATACACAGATACGCAGTATTTT,CASSSGLARYTDTQYF
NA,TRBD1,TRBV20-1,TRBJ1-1,TGCAGTGCAGTCGGACAGGGGGCTTGGGTCACTGAAGCTTTCTTT,CSAVGQGAWVTEAFF
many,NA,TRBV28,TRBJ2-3,TGTGCCAGCAGTTTGAGGCCGGCTAGCACAGATACGCAGTATTTT,CASSLRPASTDTQYF
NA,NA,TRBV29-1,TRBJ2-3,TGCAGCGTTGATCACGGCACAGATACGCAGTATTTT,CSVDHGTDTQYF
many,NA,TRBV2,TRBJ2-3,TGTGCCAGCGGAGCGGACTCTGGAGATACGCAGTATTTT,CASGADSGDTQYF
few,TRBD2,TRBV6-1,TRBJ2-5,TGTGCCAGCAGTGAGGTAGCGGGAGATTTTGCGGAGACCCAGTACTTC,CASSEVAGDFAETQYF
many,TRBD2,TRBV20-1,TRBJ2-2,TGCAGTGCTCTAGCGGGGGGAACCACCGGGGAGCTGTTTTTT,CSALAGGTTGELFF